This paragraph reports one T cell receptor beta chain. The CDR3 is 15 amino acids. Germline assignment: CDR1 KGHSH and CDR2 LQKENI. V was trimmed by 2 bases and J by 6 bases, leaving 14 bases between them. This entry is derived from a study of OX40 agonist ivuxolimab in advanced cancers. The repertoire was sequenced with immunoSEQ multiplex PCR; TCRdb's copy has only in-frame clones and lacks some. The sample gives about 54,000 clones, around 80% of which show up once; around 4.5% is in the top ten. The source of this sequence is an adult with an advanced solid tumor such as melanoma, head and neck, liver or kidney cancer. This material consisted of CD4+ or CD8+ T cells sorted from blood, taken in a trial of the OX40 agonist ivuxolimab. This chain joins TRBV18 and TRBJ1-5; possible D gene TRBD1, 5 bases. The DNA of the CDR3 is TGTGCCAGCTCACCATCGGCGGGGGGAAGTCAGCCCCAGCATTTT. Translating it yields CASSPSAGGSQPQHF.